This TCR beta chain was sequenced in a study of T cell responses to AZD1222 COVID-19 vaccine (dated by TCRdb to the early 2020s). Study-level background: A total of roughly 240 trial participants underwent TCR sequencing, of whom some 210 received two doses of AZD1222 and 26 received two doses of the MenACWY control vaccine. Trial participants were enrolled into age subgroups of 18-55, 56-69 and 70-plus years, which contained around 150, 28 and 57 TCR-sequenced participants, respectively.

The CDR3 regions of human TCRbeta chains were analyzed by immunosequencing. Concerning the study's data processing: Repertoire TCRs were matched against a reference library of SARS-CoV-2-specific TCRs generated with the MIRA antigen-specificity platform. Breadth was defined as the fraction of unique TCRs that were SARS-CoV-2-associated, and depth was defined as the fraction of total T cells that were SARS-CoV-2-associated. Each spike-specific TCR was assigned to its reactive spike region and to a CD4 or CD8 class using the MIRA data. Log10-transformed breadth and depth values were compared by one-way ANOVA with Sidak's multiple comparisons tests. Not all clones reach the TCRdb copy of this immuneACCESS table, which keeps in-frame sequences only. Checked studies attribute under half of the gap to unresolved V genes and leave the rest unexplained. V, J and clone size are taken as reported in that table, and D and trimming were inferred from the DNA itself. This sample has some 120,000 clones in its table, and approximately 90% of those were observed once. Of the sample, around 1.4% is held by the ten largest clones.

The full study reports these points: Because no day 14 peak-response samples were available, the repertoires could be characterized only after the peak T cell response. Only five to seven AZD1222 recipients were SARS-CoV-2 seropositive at baseline, limiting conclusions about previously exposed vaccinees. Vaccine-associated CD4 TCRs spanned the whole spike protein, with dominant responses in regions 160-218 and 743-854. Reportedly, almost half of the unique spike-specific TCRs recognized epitopes lying outside the regions that are mutated in the B.1.351 and B.1.1.7 variants. In the small 56-69-year group, the increase in depth fell short of significance, most likely because of low power. After two AZD1222 doses, both the breadth and the depth of spike-specific TCRs were significantly higher than at day 0 and than in MenACWY recipients. Participants were mostly white British and included more females than males, and it was suggested by the authors that clonal diversity may have been underestimated.

The CDR3, from cysteine to phenylalanine, totals 16 residues. Only CDR3 DNA remains: 48 bases, in frame from the first base. Germline trimming: 5 bases from V, 6 bases from J; junction bases outside gene matches: 13. CDR1 and CDR2 were assigned from the germline V gene as SGHTA and FQGTGA. Worth noting for this clone: Its specific antigen is unknown. Base qualities are not provided; no much larger clone lies one nucleotide away.

The sample's time point label is to be understood as: about 28 days (+/-7) after the second vaccine dose. Because spike-specific TCR depth and breadth did not differ between the two schedules, AZD1222 recipients who got a second dose at roughly 4 weeks were pooled with those who got a second dose at roughly 12 weeks. The vaccinee samples were drawn from two UK trials, COV001 and COV002, one of which was a single-blind randomized controlled phase 2/3 trial testing AZD1222 (ChAdOx1 nCoV-19) in healthy adults. For TCRbeta chain sequencing, PBMC samples were collected from trial participants at day 0 and at day 28 after the second dose.

The material sequenced was peripheral blood, taken 28 days after the second AZD1222 dose. The receptor's source is an adult who received the AZD1222 COVID-19 vaccine. The sequence links TRBV7-3 to TRBJ2-3; the junction holds 8 bases that match TRBD2. The nucleotides read TGTGCCAGCAGCCAAATGATGAGCGGGGGACCCGATACGCAGTATTTT. It is translated as CASSQMMSGGPDTQYF.